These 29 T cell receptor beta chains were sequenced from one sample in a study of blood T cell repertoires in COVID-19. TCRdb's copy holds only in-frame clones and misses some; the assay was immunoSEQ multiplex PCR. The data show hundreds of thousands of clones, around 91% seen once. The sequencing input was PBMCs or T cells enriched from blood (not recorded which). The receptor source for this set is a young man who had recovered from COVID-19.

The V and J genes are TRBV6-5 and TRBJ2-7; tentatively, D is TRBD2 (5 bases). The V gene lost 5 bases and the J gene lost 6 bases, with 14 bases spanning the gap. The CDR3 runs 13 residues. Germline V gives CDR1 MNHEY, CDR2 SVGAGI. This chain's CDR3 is CASSRRGPAEQYF. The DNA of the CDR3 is TGTGCCAGCAGTAGAAGAGGGCCGGCCGAGCAGTACTTC.

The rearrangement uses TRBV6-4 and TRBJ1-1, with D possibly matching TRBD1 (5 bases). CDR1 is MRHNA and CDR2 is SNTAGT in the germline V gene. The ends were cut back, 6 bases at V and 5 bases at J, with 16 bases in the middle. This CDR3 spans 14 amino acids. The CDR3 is CASRAPGGGTEAFF. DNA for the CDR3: TGTGCCAGCAGGGCCCCTGGGGGGGGGACTGAAGCTTTCTTT.

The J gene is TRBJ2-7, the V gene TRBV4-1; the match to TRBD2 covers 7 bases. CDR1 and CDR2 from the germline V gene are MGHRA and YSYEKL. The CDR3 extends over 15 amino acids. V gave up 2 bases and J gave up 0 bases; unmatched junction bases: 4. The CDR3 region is CASSQISGPSYEQYF. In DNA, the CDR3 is TGCGCCAGCAGCCAAATTAGCGGGCCCTCCTACGAGCAGTACTTC.

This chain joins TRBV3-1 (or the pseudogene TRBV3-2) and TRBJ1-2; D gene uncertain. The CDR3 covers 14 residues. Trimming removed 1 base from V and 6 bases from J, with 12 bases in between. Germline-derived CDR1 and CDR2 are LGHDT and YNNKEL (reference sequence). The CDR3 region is CASSQAGFGHGYTF. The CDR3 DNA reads TGTGCCAGCAGCCAAGCCGGGTTCGGCCATGGCTACACCTTC.

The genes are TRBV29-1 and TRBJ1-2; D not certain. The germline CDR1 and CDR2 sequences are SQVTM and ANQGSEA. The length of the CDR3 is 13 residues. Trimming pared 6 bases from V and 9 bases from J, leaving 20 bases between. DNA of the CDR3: TGCAGCGTAAGGCAGCGGGTGGGTCAGAGCTACACCTTC. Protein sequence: CSVRQRVGQSYTF.

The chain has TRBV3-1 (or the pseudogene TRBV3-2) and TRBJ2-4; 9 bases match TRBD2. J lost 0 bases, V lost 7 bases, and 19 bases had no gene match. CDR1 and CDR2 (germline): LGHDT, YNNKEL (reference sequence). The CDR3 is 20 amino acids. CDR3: CASKLVTRLAEPRAKNIQYF. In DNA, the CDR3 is TGTGCCAGCAAGTTGGTGACAAGACTAGCGGAGCCCAGAGCCAAAAACATTCAGTACTTC.

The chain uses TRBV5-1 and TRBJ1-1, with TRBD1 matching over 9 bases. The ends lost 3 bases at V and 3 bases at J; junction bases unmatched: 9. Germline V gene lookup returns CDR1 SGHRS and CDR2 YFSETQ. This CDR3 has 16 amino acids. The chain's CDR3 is CASSSPPDRGDTEAFF. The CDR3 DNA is TGCGCCAGCAGCTCACCCCCAGACAGGGGGGACACTGAAGCTTTCTTT.

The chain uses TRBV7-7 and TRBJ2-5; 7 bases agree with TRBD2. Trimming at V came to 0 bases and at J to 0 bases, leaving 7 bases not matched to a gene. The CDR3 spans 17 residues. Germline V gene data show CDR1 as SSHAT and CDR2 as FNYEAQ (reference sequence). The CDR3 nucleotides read TGTGCCAGCAGCTTAGCGCTTGCTAGCGGAAACCAAGAGACCCAGTACTTC. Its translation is CASSLALASGNQETQYF.

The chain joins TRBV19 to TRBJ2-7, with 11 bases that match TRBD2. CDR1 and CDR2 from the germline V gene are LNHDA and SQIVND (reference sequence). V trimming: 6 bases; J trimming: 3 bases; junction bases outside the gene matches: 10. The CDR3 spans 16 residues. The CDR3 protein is CASSPALAGALYEQYF. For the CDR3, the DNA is TGTGCCAGTAGCCCTGCACTAGCGGGGGCTCTCTACGAGCAGTACTTC.

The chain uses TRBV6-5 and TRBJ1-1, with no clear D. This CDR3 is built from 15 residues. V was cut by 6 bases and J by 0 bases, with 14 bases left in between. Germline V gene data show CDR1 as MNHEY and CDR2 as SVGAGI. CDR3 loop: CASSAPPRVNTEAFF. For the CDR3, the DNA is TGTGCCAGCAGCGCCCCCCCCCGGGTGAACACTGAAGCTTTCTTT.

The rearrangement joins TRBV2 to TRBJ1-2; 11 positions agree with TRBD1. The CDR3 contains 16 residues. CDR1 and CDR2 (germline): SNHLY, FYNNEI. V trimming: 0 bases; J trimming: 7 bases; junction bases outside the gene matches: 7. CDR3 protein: CASSEALGTGGSGYTF. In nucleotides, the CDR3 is TGTGCCAGCAGTGAAGCACTAGGGACAGGGGGTTCTGGCTACACCTTC.

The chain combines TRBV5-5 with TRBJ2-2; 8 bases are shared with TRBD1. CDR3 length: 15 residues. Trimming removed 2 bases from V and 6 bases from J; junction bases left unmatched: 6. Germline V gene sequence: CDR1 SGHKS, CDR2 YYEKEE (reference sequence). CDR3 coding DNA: TGTGCCAGCAGCTTTGTCCGGGACAGGCCCGGGGAGCTGTTTTTT. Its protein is CASSFVRDRPGELFF.

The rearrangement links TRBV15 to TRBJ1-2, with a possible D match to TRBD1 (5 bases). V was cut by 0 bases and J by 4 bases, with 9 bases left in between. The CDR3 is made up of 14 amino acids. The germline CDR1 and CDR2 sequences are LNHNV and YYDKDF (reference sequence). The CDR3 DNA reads TGTGCCACCAGCAGAGACAGGGTTGCCTATGGCTACACCTTC. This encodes CATSRDRVAYGYTF.

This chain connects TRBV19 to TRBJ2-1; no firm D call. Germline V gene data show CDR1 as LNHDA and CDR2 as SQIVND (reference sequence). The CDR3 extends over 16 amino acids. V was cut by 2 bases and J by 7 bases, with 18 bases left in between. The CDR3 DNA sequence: TGTGCCAGTAGTATACTGGGTGCTGGTTCCGGGAATGAGCAGTTCTTC. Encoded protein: CASSILGAGSGNEQFF.

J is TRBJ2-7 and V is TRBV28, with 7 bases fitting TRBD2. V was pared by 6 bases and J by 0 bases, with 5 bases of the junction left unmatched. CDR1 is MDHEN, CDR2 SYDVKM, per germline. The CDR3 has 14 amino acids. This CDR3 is CASRIAGSSYEQYF. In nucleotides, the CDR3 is TGTGCCAGCAGAATAGCGGGTAGCTCCTACGAGCAGTACTTC. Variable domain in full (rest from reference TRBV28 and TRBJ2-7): DVKVTQSSRYLVKRTGEKVFLECVQDMDHENMFWYRQDPGLGLRLIYFSYDVKMKEKGDIPEGYSVSREKKERFSLILESASTNQTSMYLCASRIAGSSYEQYFGPGTRLTVT.

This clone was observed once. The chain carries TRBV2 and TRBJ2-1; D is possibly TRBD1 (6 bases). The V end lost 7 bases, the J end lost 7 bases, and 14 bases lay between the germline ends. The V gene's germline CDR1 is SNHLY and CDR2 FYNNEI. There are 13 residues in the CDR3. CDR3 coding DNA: TGTGCCAGCAATAAGCTAGGGACAAATGAGCAGTTCTTC. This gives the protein CASNKLGTNEQFF.

CDR3 protein: CATSRGQGGTGELFF. CDR3 nucleotide sequence: TGTGCCACCAGCAGAGGACAGGGAGGCACCGGGGAGCTGTTTTTT. This chain connects TRBV15 to TRBJ2-2; D is possibly TRBD1 (7 bases). Trimming cost V 1 base and J 4 bases, with 10 bases left between them. The CDR3 runs to 15 residues. Per germline, CDR1 LNHNV and CDR2 YYDKDF (reference sequence). Complete variable domain (other parts from reference TRBV15 and TRBJ2-2): DAMVIQNPRYQVTQFGKPVTLSCSQTLNHNVMYWYQQKSSQAPKLLFHYYDKDFNNEADTPDNFQSRRPNTSFCFLDIRSPGLGDTAMYLCATSRGQGGTGELFFGEGSRLTVL.

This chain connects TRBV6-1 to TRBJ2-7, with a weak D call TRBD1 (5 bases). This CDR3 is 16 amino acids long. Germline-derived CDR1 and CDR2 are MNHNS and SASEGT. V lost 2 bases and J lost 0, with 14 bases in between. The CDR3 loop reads CASSERYRSSSYEQYF. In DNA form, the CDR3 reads TGTGCCAGCAGTGAAAGGTACAGGTCGAGCTCCTACGAGCAGTACTTC.

DNA of the CDR3: TGCGCCAGCAGCTTGCAGGGACAGGGGGCTGCGGGATACAATGAGCAGTTCTTC. Translating it yields CASSLQGQGAAGYNEQFF. This chain uses TRBV5-1 with TRBJ2-1, with 12 bases fitting TRBD1. Losses at the gene ends were 1 base for V and 4 bases for J; bases not matched to a gene: 9. Germline V gene sequence: CDR1 SGHRS, CDR2 YFSETQ. The CDR3 runs to 18 residues.

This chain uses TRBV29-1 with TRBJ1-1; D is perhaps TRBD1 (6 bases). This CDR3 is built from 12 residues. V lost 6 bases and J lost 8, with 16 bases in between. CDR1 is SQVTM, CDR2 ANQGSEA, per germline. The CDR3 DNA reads TGCAGCGTGCTGGGACAAGTCTACGAAGCTTTCTTT. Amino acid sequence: CSVLGQVYEAFF.

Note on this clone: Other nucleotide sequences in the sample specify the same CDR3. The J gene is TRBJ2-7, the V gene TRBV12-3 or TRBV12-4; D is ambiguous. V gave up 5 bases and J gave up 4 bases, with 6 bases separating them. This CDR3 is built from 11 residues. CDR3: CASSLQYEQYF. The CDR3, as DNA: TGTGCCAGCAGTCTACAGTACGAGCAGTACTTC.

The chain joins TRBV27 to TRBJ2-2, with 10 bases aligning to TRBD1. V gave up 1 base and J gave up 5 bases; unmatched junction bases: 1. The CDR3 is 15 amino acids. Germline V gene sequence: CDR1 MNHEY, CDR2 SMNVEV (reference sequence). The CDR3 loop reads CASSLWDRGTGELFF. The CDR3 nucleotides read TGTGCCAGCAGTTTATGGGACAGGGGAACCGGGGAGCTGTTTTTT.

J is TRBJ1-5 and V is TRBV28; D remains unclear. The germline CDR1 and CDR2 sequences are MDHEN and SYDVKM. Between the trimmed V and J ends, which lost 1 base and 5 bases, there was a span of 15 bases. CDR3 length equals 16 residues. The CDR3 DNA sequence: TGTGCCAGCAGTTTATTCCGTCCGTTGGGCCATCAGCCCCAGCATTTT. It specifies CASSLFRPLGHQPQHF.

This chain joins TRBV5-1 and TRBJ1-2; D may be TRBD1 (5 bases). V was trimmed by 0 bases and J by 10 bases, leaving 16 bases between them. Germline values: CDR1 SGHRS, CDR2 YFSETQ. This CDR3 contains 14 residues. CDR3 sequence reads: CASSLALDSSIYTF. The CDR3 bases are TGCGCCAGCAGCTTGGCCCTCGACAGCTCTATCTACACCTTC.

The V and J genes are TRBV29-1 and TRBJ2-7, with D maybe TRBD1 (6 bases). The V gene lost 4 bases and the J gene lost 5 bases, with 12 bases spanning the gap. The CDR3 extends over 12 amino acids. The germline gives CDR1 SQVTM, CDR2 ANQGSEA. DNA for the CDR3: TGCAGCGTTGTCGAGGGGGTGGACGAGCAGTACTTC. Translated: CSVVEGVDEQYF.

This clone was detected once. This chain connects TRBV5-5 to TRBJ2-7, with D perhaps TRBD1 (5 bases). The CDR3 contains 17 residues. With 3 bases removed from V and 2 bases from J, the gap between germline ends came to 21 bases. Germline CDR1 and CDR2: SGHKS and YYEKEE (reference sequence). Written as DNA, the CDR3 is TGTGCCAGCAGCTCGCAGGTTGTTCGCTGGGGCGCCTACGAGCAGTACTTC. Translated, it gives CASSSQVVRWGAYEQYF.

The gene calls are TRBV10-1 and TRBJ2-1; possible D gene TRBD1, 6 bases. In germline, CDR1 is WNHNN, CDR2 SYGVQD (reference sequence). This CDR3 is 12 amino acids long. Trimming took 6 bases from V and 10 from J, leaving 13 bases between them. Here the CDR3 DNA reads TGCGCCAGCAGCTTAACCGGGACAGAGCAGTTCTTC. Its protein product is CASSLTGTEQFF.

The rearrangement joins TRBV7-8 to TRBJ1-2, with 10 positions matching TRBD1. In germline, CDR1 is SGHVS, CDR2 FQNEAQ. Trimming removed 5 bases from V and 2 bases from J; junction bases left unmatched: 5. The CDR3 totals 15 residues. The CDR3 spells CASSPRGQGNYGYTF. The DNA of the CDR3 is TGTGCCAGCAGCCCTCGGGGACAGGGGAACTATGGCTACACCTTC.

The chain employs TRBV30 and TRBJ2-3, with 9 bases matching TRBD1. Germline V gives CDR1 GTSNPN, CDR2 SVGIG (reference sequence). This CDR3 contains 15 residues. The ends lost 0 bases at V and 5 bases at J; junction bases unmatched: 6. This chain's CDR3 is CAWSVLGTGIDTQYF. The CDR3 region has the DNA TGTGCCTGGAGTGTACTGGGGACAGGGATAGATACGCAGTATTTT.